This entry concerns a single TCR beta chain. This sample was included in a study of blood T cell repertoires in COVID-19. About the research overall: Whether acute or convalescent, the COVID-19 samples came from the United States, Italy and Spain. PBMCs, B-cell-depleted T cells, or T cells were the source of the cDNA or gDNA that made up the material.

The germline CDR1 and CDR2 sequences are WNHNN and SYGVQD (reference sequence). V was clipped by 0 bases and J by 2 bases; unmatched bases: 6. The CDR3 is 16 residues long. In the original workflow: Cell counts per sample came from amplifying reference gene primers. The assay was immunoSEQ multiplex PCR, and TCRdb's table has in-frame clones only and misses some. V and J calls and clone size are copied from that table; D and trimming were computed from the DNA. The sample has 110,000 to 150,000 clones, more than 80% seen once. This TCR came from a woman aged 55-69 years with active COVID-19. The V and J genes are TRBV10-1 and TRBJ2-7, with TRBD2 matching over 8 bases. Sequenced: peripheral blood. The CDR3 is CASSESRLAGPYEQYF. The CDR3 region has the DNA TGCGCCAGCAGTGAGTCGCGGCTAGCGGGTCCCTACGAGCAGTACTTC.